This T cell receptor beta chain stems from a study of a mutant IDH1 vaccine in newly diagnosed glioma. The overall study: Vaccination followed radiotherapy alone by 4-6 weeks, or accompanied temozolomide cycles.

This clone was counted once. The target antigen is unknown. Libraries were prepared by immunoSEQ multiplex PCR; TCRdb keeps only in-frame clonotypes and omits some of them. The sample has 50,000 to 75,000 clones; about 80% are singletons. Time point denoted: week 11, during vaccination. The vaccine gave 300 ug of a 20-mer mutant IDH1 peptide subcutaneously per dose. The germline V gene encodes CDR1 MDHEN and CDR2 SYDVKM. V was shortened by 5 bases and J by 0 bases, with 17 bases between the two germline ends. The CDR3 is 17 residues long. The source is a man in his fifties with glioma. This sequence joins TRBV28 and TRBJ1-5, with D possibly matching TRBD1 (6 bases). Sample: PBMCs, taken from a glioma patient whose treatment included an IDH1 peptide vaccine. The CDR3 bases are TGTGCCAGCAGTGAAGGACAGCGGGGGTTTAGCAATCAGCCCCAGCATTTT. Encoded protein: CASSEGQRGFSNQPQHF.